Listed below are T cell receptor beta chains from one sample, sequenced in a study of T-cell reconstitution after alpha-beta-depleted transplantation in children. TCRdb used MiXCR to reprocess the PCR reads, holding one entry per CDR3 protein. The sample includes about 7,700 distinct CDR3 sequences, about an eighth of them seen just once. The sample here was PBMCs, mostly from graft donor cells, taken 60 days after TCRalphabeta/CD19-depleted stem cell transplant. The receptors originated from a patient aged 2 to 9 who had a stem cell transplant for inherited bone marrow failure, so the T cells may come from the graft donor. Each CDR3 is given with its conserved first and last residue. D genes are given only for firm matches. Size is stated as once, few or many counts, or a class when the clone is expanded.

size,V,J,D,CDR3,DNA
many,TRBV6-5,TRBJ2-1,.,CASSSGSGGPYNEQFF,TGTGCCAGCAGTTCGGGGTCGGGCGGTCCTTACAATGAGCAGTTCTTC
many,TRBV7-2,TRBJ2-3,.,CASSLSRGFTDTQYF,TGTGCCAGCAGCTTAAGTAGAGGGTTCACAGATACGCAGTATTTT
medium-sized,TRBV6-5,TRBJ2-7,TRBD2,CASSLGGVGEQYF,TGTGCCAGCAGCCTGGGGGGGGTGGGCGAGCAGTACTTC
medium-sized,TRBV5-6,TRBJ2-1,.,CASSLAGTISYNEQFF,TGTGCCAGCAGCTTGGCCGGGACAATATCATACAATGAGCAGTTCTTC
many,TRBV6-5,TRBJ2-2,.,CASSRRFELSTGELFF,TGTGCCAGCTCCCGCAGGTTTGAACTGAGCACCGGGGAGCTGTTTTTT
many,TRBV3-1,TRBJ1-6,.,CASSLLTASHSPLHF,TGTGCCAGCAGCCTCCTGACAGCCAGCCATTCACCCCTCCACTTT
many,TRBV7-9,TRBJ2-3,.,CASSFRDHTDTQYF,TGTGCCAGCAGCTTTCGGGACCACACAGATACGCAGTATTTT
many,TRBV6-4,TRBJ2-7,TRBD1,CASRRSFSGTGMGRVYEQYF,TGTGCCAGCAGACGCTCCTTCTCGGGGACAGGGATGGGTAGGGTCTACGAGCAGTACTTC
many,TRBV2,TRBJ2-7,.,CASSESRAGRNEQYF,TGTGCCAGCAGTGAAAGTCGAGCAGGGAGGAACGAGCAGTACTTC
many,TRBV5-1,TRBJ2-5,.,CASSLGAGTETQYF,TGCGCCAGCAGCTTGGGGGCAGGGACGGAGACCCAGTACTTC